The clone carrying this T cell receptor (beta chain) was seen at least ten times. Its matching antigen is unknown. CDR3 length equals 14 residues. The ends were cut back, 4 bases at V and 0 bases at J, with 7 bases in the middle. In germline, CDR1 is SGHAT, CDR2 FQNNGV. The data stem from a study of CD8 T cells in ankylosing spondylitis. TCRdb itself ran the 5' RACE reads through MiXCR, one entry per CDR3 protein. The sample holds 250,000 or so distinct CDR3 sequences, under 30% seen once. Study-level points and caveats: The study identified a TCR beta motif of roughly eight highly homologous variants that appeared characteristic of ankylosing spondylitis blood. It was reported that disease-linked clones were significantly enriched in matched ankylosing spondylitis synovial fluid.

This clonotype was obtained from a male donor with ankylosing spondylitis or in good health (not recorded which). This chain joins TRBV11-2 and TRBJ1-3; D gene unclear. The sample taken for sequencing was blood, either unsorted or a sorted T cell fraction (not recorded which). CDR3 protein: CASSSVSSGNTIYF. The CDR3 coding sequence is TGTGCCAGCAGCTCCGTTAGCTCTGGAAACACCATATATTTT.